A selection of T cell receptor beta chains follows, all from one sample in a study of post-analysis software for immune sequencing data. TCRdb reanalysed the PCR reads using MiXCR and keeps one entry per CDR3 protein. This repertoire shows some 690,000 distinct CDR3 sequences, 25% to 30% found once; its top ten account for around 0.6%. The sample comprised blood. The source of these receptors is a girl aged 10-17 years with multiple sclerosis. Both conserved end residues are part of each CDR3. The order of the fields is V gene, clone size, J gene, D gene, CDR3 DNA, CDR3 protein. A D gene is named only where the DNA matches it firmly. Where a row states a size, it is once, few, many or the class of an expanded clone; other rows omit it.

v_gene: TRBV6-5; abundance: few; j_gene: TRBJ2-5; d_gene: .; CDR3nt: TGTGCCAGCAGTTACATCCAGGGTCGGGAGACCCAGTACTTC; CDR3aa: CASSYIQGRETQYF
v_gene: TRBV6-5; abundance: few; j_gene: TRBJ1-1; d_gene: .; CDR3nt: TGTGCCAGCAGGCCCAGGGACCCGGGTGAAGCTTTCTTT; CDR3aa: CASRPRDPGEAFF
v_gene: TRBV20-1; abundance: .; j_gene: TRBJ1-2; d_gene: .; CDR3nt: TGCAGTGCTGGAGACTACTTTAAATATGGCTACACCTTC; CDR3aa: CSAGDYFKYGYTF
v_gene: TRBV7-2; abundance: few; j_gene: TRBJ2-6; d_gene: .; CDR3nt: TGTGCCAGCAGCTTAGCGGGCGGGTTGCGGGCCAACGTCCTGACTTTC; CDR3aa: CASSLAGGLRANVLTF
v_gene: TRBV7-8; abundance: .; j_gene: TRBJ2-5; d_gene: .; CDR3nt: TGTGCCAGCAGCCTAAGGGTAAGGGAGTTCCGCTACAATGAGCAGTACTTC; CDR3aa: CASSLRVREFRYNEQYF
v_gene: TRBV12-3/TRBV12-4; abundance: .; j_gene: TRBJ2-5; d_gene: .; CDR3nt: TGTGCCAGCAGTTTCGGACAGCAAGGGACCCAGTACTTC; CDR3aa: CASSFGQQGTQYF
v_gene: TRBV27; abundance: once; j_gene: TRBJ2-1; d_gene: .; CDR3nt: TGTGCCAGCAGTCTGAATCGCGAGGGCCGCTCCTACAATGAGCAGTTCTTC; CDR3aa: CASSLNREGRSYNEQFF
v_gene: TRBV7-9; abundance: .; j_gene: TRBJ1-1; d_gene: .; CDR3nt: TGTGCCAGCAGTCCGGGGGTGGGTGAAGCTTTCTTT; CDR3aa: CASSPGVGEAFF
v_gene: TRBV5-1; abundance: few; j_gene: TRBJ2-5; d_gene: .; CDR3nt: TGCGCCAGCAGCCCGCTGGACAGCCAAGAGACCCAGTACTTC; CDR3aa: CASSPLDSQETQYF
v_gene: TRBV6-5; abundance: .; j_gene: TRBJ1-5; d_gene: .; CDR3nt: TGTGCCAGCAGTTACTCGTCAGAGAATCAGCCCCAGCATTTT; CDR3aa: CASSYSSENQPQHF
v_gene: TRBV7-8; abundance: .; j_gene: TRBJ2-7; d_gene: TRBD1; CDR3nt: TGTGCCAGCAGCCCGGATCATCCGGGACAGGGGGCAGGCGAGCAGTACTTC; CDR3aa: CASSPDHPGQGAGEQYF
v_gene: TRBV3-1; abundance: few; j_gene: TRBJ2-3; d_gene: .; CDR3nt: TGTGCCAGCAGCCAATTTCCAGATACGCAGTATTTT; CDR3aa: CASSQFPDTQYF
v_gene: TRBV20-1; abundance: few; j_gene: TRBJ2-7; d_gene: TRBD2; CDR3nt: TGCAGTGCTAGGCAACCGGGACTAGCGGGAGTTCCCTTTTACGAGCAGTACTTC; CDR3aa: CSARQPGLAGVPFYEQYF
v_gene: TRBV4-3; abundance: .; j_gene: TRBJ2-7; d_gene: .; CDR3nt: TGCGCCAGCAGCCAAGATAAGGCAGGGTCTAGCGAGCAGTACTTC; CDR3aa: CASSQDKAGSSEQYF
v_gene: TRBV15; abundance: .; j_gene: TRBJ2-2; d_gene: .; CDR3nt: TGTGCCACCAGAGGGAGACAGAAAGTGACCGGGGAGCTGTTTTTT; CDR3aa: CATRGRQKVTGELFF
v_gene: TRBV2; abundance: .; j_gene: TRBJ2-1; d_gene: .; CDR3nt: TGTGCCAGCAGTGAGTGGGAGGTTGAGCAGTTCTTC; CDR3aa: CASSEWEVEQFF
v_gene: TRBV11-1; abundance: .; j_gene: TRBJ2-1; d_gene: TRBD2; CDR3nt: TGTGCCAGCAGCGCCACTAGCGGGGGTTACAATGAGCAGTTCTTC; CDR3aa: CASSATSGGYNEQFF
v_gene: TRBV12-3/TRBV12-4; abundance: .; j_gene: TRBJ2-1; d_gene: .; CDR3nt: TGTGCCAGCAGCGGGGCGAACAATGAGCAGTTCTTC; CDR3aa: CASSGANNEQFF
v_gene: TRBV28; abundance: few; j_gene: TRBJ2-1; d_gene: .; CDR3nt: TGTGTCAGCAGTCCACAGACCTCGACGGGGAGTGAGCAGTTCTTC; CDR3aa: CVSSPQTSTGSEQFF
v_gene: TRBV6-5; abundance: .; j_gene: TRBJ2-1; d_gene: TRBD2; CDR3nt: TGTGCCTGCAGTTACACCCCTAGCGGGAACCTAGACAATGAGCAGTTCTTC; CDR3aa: CACSYTPSGNLDNEQFF
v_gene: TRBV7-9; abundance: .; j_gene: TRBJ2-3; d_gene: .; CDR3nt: TGTGCCAGCGCAGCAGGCAGCACAGATACGCAGTATTTT; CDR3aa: CASAAGSTDTQYF
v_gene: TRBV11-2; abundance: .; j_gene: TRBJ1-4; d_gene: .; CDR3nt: TGTGCCAGCAGCGAAGCGGGGGGGAGGGAAAAACTGTTTTTT; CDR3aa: CASSEAGGREKLFF
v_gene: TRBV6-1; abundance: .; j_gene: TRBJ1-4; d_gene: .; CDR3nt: TGTGCCAGCACCCTACTACCACCCCAAAAGGGGAGATGGGAAAAACTGTTTTTT; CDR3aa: CASTLLPPQKGRWEKLFF
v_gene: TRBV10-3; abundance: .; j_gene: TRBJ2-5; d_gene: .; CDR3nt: TGTGCCATCAGTGAGTCTAGGGGGTTGGGTGAGACCCAGTACTTC; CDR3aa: CAISESRGLGETQYF
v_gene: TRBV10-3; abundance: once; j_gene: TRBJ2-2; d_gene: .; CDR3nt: TGTGCCATCCCAGGGAGGCGAGCGAACACCGGGGAGCTGTTTTTT; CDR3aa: CAIPGRRANTGELFF
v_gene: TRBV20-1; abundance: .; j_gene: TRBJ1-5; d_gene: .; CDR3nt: TGCAGTGCTAGGGAAAACAGGTACAATCAGCCCCAGCATTTT; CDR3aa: CSARENRYNQPQHF
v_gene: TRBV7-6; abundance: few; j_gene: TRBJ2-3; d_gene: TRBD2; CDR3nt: TGTGCCAGCAGCTACCTAGCGGGGAGGGGCACAGATACGCAGTATTTT; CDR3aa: CASSYLAGRGTDTQYF
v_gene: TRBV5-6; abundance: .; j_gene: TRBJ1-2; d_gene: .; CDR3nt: TGTGCCAGCAGCTGGGACGGGGGGGGCTCCATCTATGGCTACACCTTC; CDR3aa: CASSWDGGGSIYGYTF
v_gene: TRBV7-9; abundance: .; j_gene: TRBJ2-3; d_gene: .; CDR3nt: TGTGCCAGCAGCTCCAGTGGTGTGGATACGCAGTATTTT; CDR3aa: CASSSSGVDTQYF
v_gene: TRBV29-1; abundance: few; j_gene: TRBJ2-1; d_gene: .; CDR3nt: TGCATCGTTGAAGTATTGTCGGGCGGACTGGATGAGCAGTTCTTC; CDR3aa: CIVEVLSGGLDEQFF
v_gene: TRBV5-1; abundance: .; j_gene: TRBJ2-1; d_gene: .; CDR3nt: TGCGCCAGCAGCTGGATCGGTGGGGGGAACCCCTCCTACAATGAGCAGTTCTTC; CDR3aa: CASSWIGGGNPSYNEQFF
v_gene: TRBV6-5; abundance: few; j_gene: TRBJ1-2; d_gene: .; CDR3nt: TGTGCCAGCAGAAAGACGGTCTCTAACTATGGCTACACCTTC; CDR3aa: CASRKTVSNYGYTF